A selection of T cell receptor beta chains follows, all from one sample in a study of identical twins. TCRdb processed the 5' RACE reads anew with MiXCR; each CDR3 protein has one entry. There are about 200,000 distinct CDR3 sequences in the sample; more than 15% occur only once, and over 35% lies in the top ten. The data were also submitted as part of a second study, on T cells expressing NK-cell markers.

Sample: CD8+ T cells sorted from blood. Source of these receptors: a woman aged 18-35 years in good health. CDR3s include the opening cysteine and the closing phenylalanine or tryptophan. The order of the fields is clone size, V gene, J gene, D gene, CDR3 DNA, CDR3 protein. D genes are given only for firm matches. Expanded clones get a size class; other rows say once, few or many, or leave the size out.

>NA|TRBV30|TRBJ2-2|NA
TGTGCCTGGAGTCAACTAGTGGTAACCGGGGAGCTGTTTTTT
CAWSQLVVTGELFF
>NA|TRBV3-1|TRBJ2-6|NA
TGTGCCAGCAGCCCCGGGGGAGTCCCCTCTGGGGCCAACGTCCTGACTTTC
CASSPGGVPSGANVLTF
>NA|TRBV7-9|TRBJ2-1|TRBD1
TGTGCCAGCAGCCAAGGACAGGGGGCGGATGAGCAGTTCTTC
CASSQGQGADEQFF
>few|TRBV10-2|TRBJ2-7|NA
TGCGCCAGCAGTGAGGGGGCAGGCGATTCCGGCGAGCAGTACTTC
CASSEGAGDSGEQYF
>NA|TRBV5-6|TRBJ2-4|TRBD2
TGTGCCAGCAGCCCGGGACTAGCGGGGGGAAACATTCAGTACTTC
CASSPGLAGGNIQYF
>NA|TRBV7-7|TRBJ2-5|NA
TGTGCTAGCAGCTTAGCAAGTATAGGGGACGAGACCCAGTACTTC
CASSLASIGDETQYF
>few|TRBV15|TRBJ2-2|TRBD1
TGTGCCACCAGTACAGGGGGTGGCGGGGAGCTGTTTTTT
CATSTGGGGELFF
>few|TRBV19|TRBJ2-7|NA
TGTGCCAGTAGTACACGGGCCTCTGCACCCTACGAGCAGTACTTC
CASSTRASAPYEQYF
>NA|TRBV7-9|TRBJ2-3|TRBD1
TGTGCCAGCAGCTTAAACAACAGGGGATACACAGATACGCAGTATTTT
CASSLNNRGYTDTQYF
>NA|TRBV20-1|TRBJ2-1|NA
TGCAGTGCTAGAGGGGACGGAGAATTAGGGTACAATGAGCAGTTCTTC
CSARGDGELGYNEQFF
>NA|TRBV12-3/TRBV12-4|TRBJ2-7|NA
TGTGCCAGCAGTTTAGCTCTAAACTACGAGCAGTACTTC
CASSLALNYEQYF
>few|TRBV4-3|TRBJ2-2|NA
TGCGCCAGCAGCCAAGACAGGGATTTCGTCGGGGAGCTGTTTTTT
CASSQDRDFVGELFF
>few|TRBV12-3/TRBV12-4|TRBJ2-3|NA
TGTGCCAGCAGTTCCTTAGCGAGAGATACGCAGTATTTT
CASSSLARDTQYF
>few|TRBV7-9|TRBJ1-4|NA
TGTGCCAGCAGCCGTTATGGGGCCGATGAAAAACTGTTTTTT
CASSRYGADEKLFF
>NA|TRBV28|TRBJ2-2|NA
TGTGCCAGCAAAGGTGGTACCGGGGAGCTGTTTTTT
CASKGGTGELFF
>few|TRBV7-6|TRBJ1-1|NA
TGTGCCAGCACCCTCGACAGGAAGAACACTGAAGCTTTCTTT
CASTLDRKNTEAFF
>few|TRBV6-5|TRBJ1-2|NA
TGTGCCAGCAGTGATGCACGGGGCTACACCTTC
CASSDARGYTF
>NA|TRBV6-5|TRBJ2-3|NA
TGTGCCAGCAGTTACGTCTCTAGCACAGATACGCAGTATTTT
CASSYVSSTDTQYF
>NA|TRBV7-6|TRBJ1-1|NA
TGTGCCAGCAGCTTAGGGGGCAGTCCGAACACTGAAGCTTTCTTT
CASSLGGSPNTEAFF
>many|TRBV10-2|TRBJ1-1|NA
TGCGCCAGCAGTGATAATGTCCTCTTCTTT
CASSDNVLFF
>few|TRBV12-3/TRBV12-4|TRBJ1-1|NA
TGTGCCAGCAGTTTCATACTCGGGGATCCCGAAGCTTTCTTT
CASSFILGDPEAFF
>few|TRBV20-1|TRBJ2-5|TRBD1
TGCAGTGCCACCGCCGGGACAGGGGTTCTGGTGGAGACCCAGTACTTC
CSATAGTGVLVETQYF
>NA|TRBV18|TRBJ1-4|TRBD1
TGTGCCAGCTCACCGGACAGGCTGACTTTGTTTTTT
CASSPDRLTLFF
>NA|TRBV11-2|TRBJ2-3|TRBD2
TGTGCCAGCAGCCTCGGGACGGGGGGGACCACAGATACGCAGTATTTT
CASSLGTGGTTDTQYF
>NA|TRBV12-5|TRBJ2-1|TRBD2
TGTGCTAGTGGGGCCGGGACTAGCGCCTACAATGAGCAGTTCTTC
CASGAGTSAYNEQFF
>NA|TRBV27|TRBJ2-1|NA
TGTGCCAGCAGTTTATGGGGCAGTGGGGCCTACAATGAGCAGTTCTTC
CASSLWGSGAYNEQFF
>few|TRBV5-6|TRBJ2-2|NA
TGTGCCAGCAGCTTTGGTAGTAGCACCGGGGAGCTGTTTTTT
CASSFGSSTGELFF
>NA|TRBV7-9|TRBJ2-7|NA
TGTGCCAGCAGCTTAGTGGAGGGGCTTGCCTCCTACGAGCAGTACTTC
CASSLVEGLASYEQYF
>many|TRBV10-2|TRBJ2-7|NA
TGCGCCAGCAGGGAAGACGGGACCCCCTACGAGCAGTACTTC
CASREDGTPYEQYF
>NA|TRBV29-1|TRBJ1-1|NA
TGCAGCCTGGCCGGGGGGAAGGGGGACACTGAAGCTTTCTTT
CSLAGGKGDTEAFF
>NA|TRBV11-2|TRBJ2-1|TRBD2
TGTGCCAGCAGCTTAGGCCCGGGGGACTACTCCTACAATGAGCAGTTCTTC
CASSLGPGDYSYNEQFF
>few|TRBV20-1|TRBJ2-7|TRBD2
TGCAGTGCTGAACCCAAAGCGGGAGTGGGTTACGAGCAGTACTTC
CSAEPKAGVGYEQYF
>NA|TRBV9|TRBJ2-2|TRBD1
TGTGCCAGCAGCCTTAAGGGGGCCAACGCAGCCGGGGAGCTGTTTTTT
CASSLKGANAAGELFF
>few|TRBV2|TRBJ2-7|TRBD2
TGTGCCAGCAGCGCCCCCGGACTAGCCGAGCAGTACTTC
CASSAPGLAEQYF
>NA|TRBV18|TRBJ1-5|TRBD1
TGTGCCAGCTCACCATCCGGGACAGGGGAAATTTCCAATCAGCCCCAGCATTTT
CASSPSGTGEISNQPQHF
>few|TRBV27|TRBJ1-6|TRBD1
TGTGCCAGCAGTCCCTACAGGGGAAATTCACCCCTCCACTTT
CASSPYRGNSPLHF
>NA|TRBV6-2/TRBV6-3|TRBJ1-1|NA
TGTGCCAGCTCGAATATCGGTGAAGCTTTCTTT
CASSNIGEAFF
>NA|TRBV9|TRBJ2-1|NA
TGTGCCAGCAGCTCATCCGGGAGCTCCTACAATGAGCGGTTCTTC
CASSSSGSSYNERFF
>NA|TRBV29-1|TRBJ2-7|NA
TGCAGCGTGGGGGGTACAGCGCAATCCTCCTACGAGCAGTACTTC
CSVGGTAQSSYEQYF